The rows below give T cell receptor beta chains drawn from one sample of a study of T cell responses to AZD1222 COVID-19 vaccine. The table came from immunoSEQ multiplex PCR; TCRdb's copy has only in-frame clones and leaves some out. The sample consists of some 89,000 clones, roughly 88% of them appearing once. The sample in question was peripheral blood, obtained on day 0 of MenACWY control vaccination. The source of these receptors is an adult in good health. CDR3s include the opening cysteine and the closing phenylalanine or tryptophan. The order of the fields is V gene, J gene, D gene, clone size, CDR3 protein, CDR3 DNA. D genes are given only for firm matches. Clone size is not always given. Where it is, it says once, few, many or a class for expanded clones.

TRBV4-3	TRBJ1-1	-	-	CASSQENGPEAFF	TGCGCCAGCAGCCAAGAAAATGGGCCTGAAGCTTTCTTT
TRBV5-3	TRBJ2-1	-	-	CASHTPGHYNEQFF	TGTGCCAGTCATACGCCGGGGCACTACAATGAGCAGTTCTTC
TRBV19	TRBJ2-7	TRBD2	once	CATSMGTSGRSEQYF	TGTGCCACCTCTATGGGGACTAGCGGGAGAAGCGAGCAGTACTTC
TRBV27	TRBJ2-1	-	-	CASSALGNEQFF	TGTGCCAGCAGTGCGTTGGGGAATGAGCAGTTCTTC
TRBV7-2	TRBJ2-3	-	few	CASSPSYRVQDTQYF	TGTGCCAGCAGCCCATCCTACAGGGTACAAGATACGCAGTATTTT
TRBV23-1	TRBJ2-4	-	-	CASSQGQGSKNIQYF	TGCGCCAGCAGTCAAGGGCAGGGTTCCAAAAACATTCAGTACTTC
TRBV6-5	TRBJ2-5	-	once	CASSYVGQETQYF	TGTGCCAGCAGTTACGTTGGGCAAGAGACCCAGTACTTC
TRBV27	TRBJ2-5	TRBD1	-	CASSRGQGEKETQYF	TGTGCCAGCAGTAGAGGACAGGGTGAAAAAGAGACCCAGTACTTC
TRBV28	TRBJ2-7	-	-	CATGPGGTYSYEQYF	TGTGCCACAGGCCCAGGGGGGACCTACTCCTACGAGCAGTACTTC
TRBV2	TRBJ2-2	-	-	CASRLEANTGELFF	TGTGCCAGCAGACTTGAAGCGAACACCGGGGAGCTGTTTTTT
TRBV5-4	TRBJ2-2	TRBD2	-	CASSSLGLAGAGELFF	TGTGCCAGCAGCTCCCTGGGACTAGCGGGAGCCGGGGAGCTGTTTTTT
TRBV30	TRBJ1-2	TRBD1	few	CAWSADRGPYGYTF	TGTGCCTGGAGTGCGGACAGGGGGCCCTATGGCTACACCTTC
TRBV6-5	TRBJ1-1	-	-	CASSYNYNTEAFF	TGTGCCAGCAGTTACAACTACAACACTGAAGCTTTCTTT
TRBV27	TRBJ2-3	-	-	CASSLLYGADTQYF	TGTGCCAGCAGTTTATTATACGGGGCAGATACGCAGTATTTT
TRBV5-5	TRBJ2-1	-	-	CASAGHGTYNEQFF	TGTGCCAGTGCGGGACACGGGACATACAATGAGCAGTTCTTC
TRBV18	TRBJ1-2	-	once	CASSPQRGYTF	TGTGCCAGCTCACCCCAGAGGGGCTACACCTTC
TRBV4-3	TRBJ1-1	TRBD1	-	CASSQEQGTLNTEAFF	TGCGCCAGCAGCCAAGAACAGGGGACATTAAACACTGAAGCTTTCTTT
TRBV3-1/TRBV3-2	TRBJ2-1	TRBD2	-	CASSPTRTSGSEQFF	TGTGCCAGCAGCCCCACAAGGACTAGCGGCAGTGAGCAGTTCTTC
TRBV19	TRBJ2-4	-	-	CASSTQGNIQYF	TGTGCCAGTAGCACACAGGGAAACATTCAGTACTTC
TRBV7-9	TRBJ2-7	-	-	CASSLLRDGSYEQYF	TGTGCCAGCAGCTTACTTCGCGACGGATCCTACGAGCAGTACTTC
TRBV12-3/TRBV12-4	TRBJ1-5	-	-	CASTSGAQPQHF	TGTGCCAGCACCTCGGGGGCTCAGCCCCAGCATTTT
TRBV28	TRBJ2-7	TRBD1	-	CASSEPVSIRSPTGAGEQYF	TGTGCCAGCAGTGAGCCGGTCTCTATTAGAAGCCCGACAGGGGCAGGAGAGCAGTACTTC
TRBV5-6	TRBJ2-4	-	-	CASIRTAGQNIQYF	TGTGCCAGCATCCGGACAGCGGGCCAAAACATTCAGTACTTC
TRBV27	TRBJ1-6	TRBD1	once	CASSWTGSYNSPLHF	TGTGCCAGCAGTTGGACAGGGTCCTATAATTCACCCCTCCACTTT
TRBV7-2	TRBJ1-1	TRBD1	-	CASSPGDRNPSGAFF	TGTGCCAGCAGCCCCGGGGACAGAAACCCTAGTGGAGCTTTCTTT
TRBV30	TRBJ2-3	-	-	CAWKRSSTDTQYF	TGTGCCTGGAAGCGGTCCAGCACAGATACGCAGTATTTT
TRBV19	TRBJ2-3	TRBD1	-	CASSMDRPYLDTQYF	TGTGCCAGTAGTATGGACAGGCCCTATTTGGATACGCAGTATTTT
TRBV19	TRBJ1-2	-	-	CASSRDVGGNYGYTF	TGTGCCAGTAGTCGGGACGTCGGAGGGAACTATGGCTACACCTTC
TRBV7-2	TRBJ1-5	-	-	CASSLGGASNQPQHF	TGTGCCAGCAGCTTGGGAGGGGCCAGCAATCAGCCCCAGCATTTT
TRBV10-3	TRBJ2-5	TRBD1	few	CAISLGTDQETQYF	TGTGCCATCAGCCTCGGGACAGATCAAGAGACCCAGTACTTC
TRBV28	TRBJ2-7	-	-	CASTSGQGTYEQYF	TGTGCCAGCACCTCGGGGCAGGGGACGTACGAGCAGTACTTC
TRBV9	TRBJ2-1	-	-	CASSPLLTNSKQFF	TGTGCCAGCAGCCCCCTTCTGACTAACTCCAAGCAGTTCTTC
TRBV7-2	TRBJ1-5	-	-	CASSLGGDKPQHF	TGTGCCAGCAGCTTAGGAGGAGATAAGCCCCAGCATTTT
TRBV25-1	TRBJ2-1	TRBD2	-	CASSEGLAGGMNEQFF	TGTGCCAGCAGTGAAGGACTAGCGGGAGGTATGAATGAGCAGTTCTTC
TRBV6-6	TRBJ2-3	-	-	CASSYSNLDTQYF	TGTGCCAGCAGTTACTCTAATTTAGATACGCAGTATTTT
TRBV25-1	TRBJ2-1	TRBD2	-	CATVAGVGNEQFF	TGTGCGACGGTAGCGGGAGTAGGGAATGAGCAGTTCTTC
TRBV19	TRBJ1-3	-	-	CASRLAPGPRNTIYF	TGTGCCAGTAGACTCGCCCCCGGACCTCGAAACACCATATATTTT
TRBV20-1	TRBJ1-1	-	-	CSARSDTEAFF	TGCAGTGCTAGGTCTGACACTGAAGCTTTCTTT
TRBV27	TRBJ1-4	-	-	CASSSQRQVREKLFF	TGTGCCAGCAGTTCACAAAGACAGGTTAGGGAAAAACTGTTTTTT
TRBV7-2	TRBJ2-5	-	once	CASSGPEGRQTQYF	TGTGCCAGCAGCGGCCCCGAGGGAAGGCAGACCCAGTACTTC
TRBV9	TRBJ1-3	-	-	CASSDTGNTIYF	TGTGCCAGCAGTGATACAGGAAACACCATATATTTT
TRBV19	TRBJ1-4	TRBD1	-	CASSMDRFATNEKLFF	TGTGCCAGTAGTATGGACAGGTTTGCAACTAATGAAAAACTGTTTTTT
TRBV4-3	TRBJ1-5	-	-	CASSQARGDQPQHF	TGCGCCAGCAGCCAAGCGCGAGGGGATCAGCCCCAGCATTTT
TRBV7-6	TRBJ2-3	-	-	CASSPPDSDTQYF	TGTGCCAGCAGCCCCCCGGATTCAGATACGCAGTATTTT
TRBV28	TRBJ1-2	-	once	CASSLTGPTQGGYTF	TGTGCCAGCAGTTTAACCGGACCCACGCAGGGTGGCTACACCTTC
TRBV27	TRBJ2-1	-	once	CASRFADPLNEQFF	TGTGCCAGCAGATTCGCGGACCCCCTCAATGAGCAGTTCTTC
TRBV3-1/TRBV3-2	TRBJ2-1	-	-	CASSQVGGAGNEQFF	TGTGCCAGCAGCCAAGTTGGGGGAGCCGGCAATGAGCAGTTCTTC
TRBV9	TRBJ2-3	-	-	CASSSIRDTQYF	TGTGCCAGCAGCTCGATCCGGGATACGCAGTATTTT
TRBV3-1/TRBV3-2	TRBJ1-1	-	-	CASSQATSGRAFF	TGTGCCAGCAGCCAAGCGACTTCGGGGCGAGCTTTCTTT
TRBV2	TRBJ2-2	-	-	CASSEGQSTGELFF	TGTGCCAGCAGTGAGGGTCAAAGCACCGGGGAGCTGTTTTTT
TRBV11-1	TRBJ2-7	-	-	CASSRSTLYEQYF	TGTGCCAGCAGTCGTAGCACCCTCTACGAGCAGTACTTC
TRBV28	TRBJ1-6	TRBD1	-	CATFPGQNSPLHF	TGTGCCACCTTTCCGGGACAGAATTCACCCCTCCACTTT
TRBV7-9	TRBJ1-2	-	-	CASSFDGQGYTF	TGTGCCAGCAGCTTTGATGGGCAAGGCTACACCTTC
TRBV6-5	TRBJ1-2	TRBD1	-	CASKAGGGGGYTF	TGTGCCAGCAAGGCAGGGGGCGGCGGTGGCTACACCTTC
TRBV19	TRBJ2-7	TRBD1	-	CASSINRGLGEQYF	TGTGCCAGTAGTATCAACAGGGGGCTGGGGGAGCAGTACTTC
TRBV7-9	TRBJ2-3	-	-	CASSGPSSTDTQYF	TGTGCCAGCAGCGGACCTTCTAGCACAGATACGCAGTATTTT
TRBV19	TRBJ2-1	TRBD1	few	CASSIEGTAYNEQFF	TGTGCCAGTAGTATTGAGGGGACAGCATACAATGAGCAGTTCTTC
TRBV15	TRBJ2-3	-	-	CATSRGVMTSTDTQYF	TGTGCCACCAGCAGGGGGGTTATGACTAGCACAGATACGCAGTATTTT